The 30 T cell receptor beta chains presented below share a single source sample, sequenced in a study of molecular identifiers for immune sequencing clone quantification. Using its own MiXCR run on the PCR reads, TCRdb lists one record per CDR3 protein. The top ten hold 0.7% to 0.95% of the sample, which has approximately 680,000 distinct CDR3 sequences, approximately 24% seen once. The material sequenced was naive CD8+ T cells from blood, with Jurkat cell RNA spiked in. Subset meaning: FACS-sorted CD8+CD4-CCR7+CD45RA+ naive T cells. These TCRs come from a human donor in good health. Some libraries in this study had Jurkat cell RNA spiked in.

This clonotype was recorded at least ten times. The V gene is TRBV7-9, the J gene TRBJ2-2; a weak D match, TRBD1 (5 bases). Germline V gene lookup returns CDR1 SEHNR and CDR2 FQNEAQ (reference sequence). The CDR3 is made up of 17 amino acids. V lost 5 bases, J lost 2 bases, and 18 bases lay in between. CDR3 in DNA: TGTGCCAGCAGCCCGCATGGGGCGACTCCCAACACCGGGGAGCTGTTTTTT. This gives the protein CASSPHGATPNTGELFF.

This clonotype was detected ten times or more. In nucleotides, the CDR3 is TGTGCCAGCAGCCCCCGGGCAGAAGGCACCGGGGAGCTGTTTTTT. This gives the protein CASSPRAEGTGELFF. V usage is TRBV5-4 and J usage is TRBJ2-2; D is unresolved. This CDR3 contains 15 residues. Germline lookup yields CDR1 SGHNT and CDR2 YYREEE (reference sequence). Deletions cut 4 bases from V and 4 bases from J, with 14 bases between.

This clonotype was observed many times. V usage is TRBV2 and J usage is TRBJ2-3, with D maybe TRBD1 (5 bases). This CDR3 has 15 amino acids. The V end was cut by 1 base, the J end by 0 bases, with 8 bases between. The germline V gene encodes CDR1 SNHLY and CDR2 FYNNEI. In nucleotides, the CDR3 is TGTGCCAGCAGTGAAGTGACAGATAGCACAGATACGCAGTATTTT. Residues: CASSEVTDSTDTQYF.

Regarding this clonotype: Being one base from a much bigger clone, this may be a read error. J is TRBJ2-6 and V is TRBV4-2; TRBD2 might be the D (6 bases). There are 16 residues in the CDR3. From germline, CDR1 is LGHNA and CDR2 YNFKEQ. The CDR3 nucleotides read TGTGCCAGCATCTCCGGAGGGGATTCTGGGGCCAACGCCCTGACTTTC. Protein sequence: CASISGGDSGANALTF.

The chain couples TRBV7-9 to TRBJ2-5; D assignment may be TRBD1 or TRBD2 (5 bases each). Germline CDR1 is SEHNR and CDR2 is FQNEAQ (reference sequence). V lost 0 bases to trimming and J lost 1 base, with 12 bases between them. This CDR3 is 16 amino acids long. The CDR3 sequence is CASSLAGVVTQETQYF. The CDR3 DNA is TGTGCCAGCAGCTTAGCGGGGGTTGTGACCCAAGAGACCCAGTACTTC.

This clonotype was seen a few times. The rearrangement uses TRBV7-2 and TRBJ2-1, with D perhaps TRBD1 (6 bases). The CDR3 is 15 residues long. Trimming took off 2 bases at V and 8 bases at J, with 16 bases between the two ends. Germline CDR1 SGHTA, CDR2 FQGNSA. The CDR3 DNA reads TGTGCCAGCAGCTTAATGGGGGCTCCCAAGTATGAGCAGTTCTTC. Its translation is CASSLMGAPKYEQFF.

The chain is built from TRBV27 and TRBJ2-4, with 7 bases matching TRBD1. V trimming: 3 bases; J trimming: 7 bases; junction bases outside the gene matches: 18. This CDR3 contains 18 residues. Per the germline V gene, CDR1 is MNHEY and CDR2 is SMNVEV (reference sequence). In DNA, the CDR3 is TGTGCCAGCAGTTTGCTGACAGGGCATAGGTTGGGCATTAACATTCAGTACTTC. This gives the protein CASSLLTGHRLGINIQYF.

With respect to this clonotype: A read error may produce the germline difference seen at one junction end. V is TRBV5-3 and J is TRBJ1-1; a weak D match, TRBD1 (6 bases). TRBV5-3 has ORF status, its function being uncertain. This CDR3 spans 13 amino acids. The CDR3, as DNA: TGTGCCAGCAGCTTGGGGGCAGGCCCTGAAGCTTCCTTT. Its protein is CASSLGAGPEASF.

Of note for this clonotype: With a much larger clone just one base away, this may be a read error. This rearrangement joins TRBV4-3 to TRBJ1-2, with unresolved D. This CDR3 has 16 amino acids. Trimming stripped 0 bases from V and 8 bases from J, with 19 bases between. Germline V lookup: CDR1 LGHNA, CDR2 YSLEER. CDR3 protein: CASSQDTSPTTPGYTF. The DNA for the CDR3 is TGCGCCAGCAGCCAAGATACTTCGCCGACCACTCCCGGCTACACCTTC.

This clonotype was observed at least ten times. The chain combines TRBV7-3 with TRBJ2-1; D not certain. This CDR3 region has 12 residues. Germline V lookup: CDR1 SGHTA, CDR2 FQGTGA. Trimming left V 3 bases short and J 5 bases short, with 5 bases between. The CDR3 loop is CASSFNNNEQFF. The CDR3 DNA follows: TGTGCCAGCAGCTTCAACAACAATGAGCAGTTCTTC.

The rearrangement uses TRBV4-3 and TRBJ2-1; 9 bases are shared with TRBD2. J gave up 2 bases and V 0 bases, and 5 bases lay outside the gene matches. This CDR3 is built from 17 residues. Germline V CDR1 and CDR2: LGHNA, YSLEER. CDR3 loop: CASSQDRAGGPYNEQFF. In nucleotides, the CDR3 is TGCGCCAGCAGCCAAGATCGGGCGGGGGGGCCCTACAATGAGCAGTTCTTC.

This clonotype was seen only a few times. The chain links TRBV7-9 to TRBJ2-1; TRBD1 aligns across 7 bases. In germline, CDR1 is SEHNR, CDR2 FQNEAQ (reference sequence). V lost 3 bases to trimming and J lost 4 bases; unmatched junction nucleotides: 6. CDR3 length: 15 residues. CDR3 protein: CASSFAGGAYNEQFF. The CDR3 DNA is TGTGCCAGCAGCTTTGCAGGGGGTGCGTACAATGAGCAGTTCTTC.

This clonotype has at least ten counts. This chain joins TRBV6-5 and TRBJ1-1; D is uncertain. This CDR3 is built from 14 residues. Trimming shortened V by 5 bases and J by 0 bases, and 10 bases separated the two germline ends. CDR1 and CDR2 (germline): MNHEY, SVGAGI. The CDR3 protein is CASSPIGLNTEAFF. As DNA, the CDR3 is TGTGCCAGCAGTCCCATCGGCCTGAACACTGAAGCTTTCTTT.

The V gene is TRBV30, the J gene TRBJ2-5, with D perhaps matching TRBD1 or TRBD2 (5 bases each). CDR1 is GTSNPN and CDR2 is SVGIG in the germline V gene (reference sequence). CDR3 length: 14 residues. V lost 0 bases to trimming and J lost 1 base, with 9 bases between them. Here the CDR3 reads CAWSVPGTQETQYF. The CDR3 nucleotides are TGTGCCTGGAGTGTACCAGGGACCCAAGAGACCCAGTACTTC.

Concerning this clonotype: Given a much more abundant clone one base away, this may be a read error. The J gene is TRBJ2-7, the V gene TRBV30; TRBD2 might be the D (5 bases). Germline CDR1 and CDR2: GTSNPN and SVGIG (reference sequence). This CDR3 has 12 residues. The CDR3 nucleotides are TGTGCCTGGAGTCCCGGGAACTACAAGCAGTACTTC. It yields the protein CAWSPGNYKQYF.

This clonotype appeared a few times. V and J are TRBV11-3 and TRBJ2-7; possible D gene TRBD1, 6 bases. The CDR3 runs to 14 residues. From germline, CDR1 is SGHNT and CDR2 YENEEA. Trimming pared 5 bases from V and 2 bases from J, leaving 13 bases between. The CDR3 coding sequence is TGTGCCAGCAGCCACAGGGACACCGCCTACGAGCAGTACTTC. Its protein product is CASSHRDTAYEQYF.

This clonotype was seen only a few times. V usage is TRBV4-2 and J usage is TRBJ2-5; possibly TRBD2 for D (5 bases). Germline CDR1 reads LGHNA; CDR2 reads YNFKEQ. Trimming shortened V by 0 bases and J by 5 bases, and 10 bases separated the two germline ends. The CDR3 has 14 amino acids. The CDR3 DNA is TGTGCCAGCAGCCAAGATGCGGGCGGGGAGACCCAGTACTTC. It yields the protein CASSQDAGGETQYF.

This clonotype was seen once. A single base separates this from a much larger clone, so it may be a read error. This chain connects TRBV5-4 to TRBJ1-3; D is unresolved. This CDR3 is 16 amino acids long. Germline V gene sequence: CDR1 SGHNT, CDR2 YYREEE (reference sequence). The CDR3 DNA reads TGTGCCAGCAGCTTGGCTCCGGGTAACTCTGGAACCACCATATATTTT. Amino acids: CASSLAPGNSGTTIYF.

Ten or more counts support this clonotype. The CDR3 protein is CASSQDRDSTDTQYF. The CDR3 DNA sequence: TGCGCCAGCAGCCAAGATCGGGATAGCACAGATACGCAGTATTTT. This chain uses TRBV4-3 with TRBJ2-3; possible D gene TRBD2, 5 bases. Per germline, CDR1 LGHNA and CDR2 YSLEER. This CDR3 comprises 15 residues. V was cut by 0 bases and J by 0 bases, with 7 bases left in between.

This clonotype was observed a few times. J is TRBJ1-2 and V is TRBV19; D not certain. The CDR3 runs to 14 residues. CDR1 is LNHDA, CDR2 SQIVND, per germline (reference sequence). Trimming took off 3 bases at V and 4 bases at J, with 12 bases between the two ends. The CDR3 is CASSIGEASYGYTF. The DNA of the CDR3 is TGTGCCAGTAGTATCGGGGAGGCCTCCTATGGCTACACCTTC.

This clonotype was detected many times. This chain joins TRBV20-1 and TRBJ2-7, with TRBD1 as a possible D gene (5 bases). The germline V gene has CDR1 DFQATT and CDR2 SNEGSKA (reference sequence). The CDR3 sequence is 15 residues long. Trimming stripped 6 bases from V and 0 bases from J, with 18 bases between. The CDR3 nucleotides read TGCAGTGCCCCCGACAGTCAAGACCTCTCCTACGAGCAGTACTTC. Translated, it gives CSAPDSQDLSYEQYF.

There are a few counts of this clonotype. J is TRBJ2-7 and V is TRBV7-9; TRBD1 matches 10 bases. J was trimmed by 3 bases and V by 5 bases; bases with no gene match: 10. This CDR3 has 16 residues. Looked up from germline, CDR1 is SEHNR and CDR2 is FQNEAQ (reference sequence). The CDR3 spells CASSPTGTGDRYEQYF. The CDR3 DNA is TGTGCCAGCAGCCCGACCGGGACAGGGGACCGCTACGAGCAGTACTTC.

This clonotype was seen at least ten times. This sequence joins TRBV7-2 and TRBJ2-2; TRBD2 is a possible D gene (6 bases). The CDR3 contains 12 residues. The V end was cut by 4 bases, the J end by 6 bases, with 6 bases between. Germline V lookup: CDR1 SGHTA, CDR2 FQGNSA. The CDR3 DNA sequence: TGTGCCAGCAGCTGGGGGGCCGGGGAGCTGTTTTTT. Encoded protein: CASSWGAGELFF.

The chain recombines TRBV20-1 with TRBJ2-2; 8 bases match TRBD1. Germline CDR1 DFQATT, CDR2 SNEGSKA (reference sequence). The CDR3 covers 14 residues. V lost 4 bases and J lost 6; bases outside the gene matches: 7. CDR3 nucleotides: TGCAGTGCTAAAAGACCGACAGGGGCCGGGGAGCTGTTTTTT. As protein: CSAKRPTGAGELFF.

This clonotype was detected only a few times. This chain uses TRBV6-5 with TRBJ2-1, with TRBD2 identical over 9 bases. V lost 0 bases to trimming and J lost 9 bases; unmatched junction nucleotides: 3. CDR3 length equals 14 residues. In germline, CDR1 is MNHEY, CDR2 SVGAGI. The CDR3 DNA reads as TGTGCCAGCAGTTACTCGGGACTAGCTATTGAGCAGTTCTTC. Translation: CASSYSGLAIEQFF.

The V and J genes are TRBV9 and TRBJ1-1; TRBD1 matches at 7 bases. CDR3 length equals 14 residues. Germline V CDR1 and CDR2: SGDLS, YYNGEE. Trimming at V came to 4 bases and at J to 7 bases, leaving 10 bases not matched to a gene. The CDR3 spells CASSPTGWVDEAFF. DNA for the CDR3: TGTGCCAGCAGCCCGACAGGGTGGGTGGATGAAGCTTTCTTT.

CDR3 bases: TGCGCCAGCAGCCTCATATACGGGGGGCCCTACAATGAGCAGTTCTTC. This codes for CASSLIYGGPYNEQFF. This chain connects TRBV4-1 to TRBJ2-1; a weak D match, TRBD2 (7 bases). V was cut by 4 bases and J by 2 bases, with 15 bases left in between. CDR1 is MGHRA, CDR2 YSYEKL, per germline. This CDR3 has 16 amino acids.

This clonotype was seen only a few times. This CDR3 reads CASSPSPVSGRLGEQYF. CDR3 nucleotides: TGTGCCAGCAGTCCGAGTCCCGTTAGCGGGAGGCTCGGGGAGCAGTACTTC. The chain has TRBV12-3 or TRBV12-4 and TRBJ2-7; 10 bases map to TRBD2. Trimming removed 5 bases from V and 7 bases from J; junction bases left unmatched: 17. The CDR3 runs to 17 residues.

The chain recombines TRBV6-5 with TRBJ1-2, with D perhaps TRBD1 (6 bases). The CDR3 is 14 residues long. In germline, CDR1 is MNHEY, CDR2 SVGAGI. Trimming shortened V by 0 bases and J by 4 bases, and 9 bases separated the two germline ends. CDR3 nucleotides: TGTGCCAGCAGTTACTCCGGGGGCGGCTATGGCTACACCTTC. Amino acids: CASSYSGGGYGYTF.

Remarks on this clonotype: A single base separates this from a much larger clone, so it may be a read error. No conserved phenylalanine or tryptophan is present at the end of the CDR3, so a read error is the likely explanation. The V and J genes are TRBV20-1 and TRBJ2-7, with TRBD2 identical over 9 bases. CDR3 length: 15 residues. Germline values: CDR1 DFQATT, CDR2 SNEGSKA (reference sequence). The V segment lost 6 bases and the J segment 2 bases; nucleotides outside the gene matches: 11. CDR3 region: CSARTLAGTPYEQYI. In nucleotides, the CDR3 is TGCAGTGCCCGGACCCTAGCGGGAACCCCCTACGAGCAGTACATC.